Sequencing of this TCR beta chain was carried out in a study of T-cell reconstitution after alpha-beta-depleted transplantation in children. Preparation of the TCRbeta library was carried out with unique molecular identifiers. TCRdb recomputed calls from the PCR reads with MiXCR, one row per CDR3 protein. The table records some 280,000 distinct CDR3 sequences, nearly 10% of them present only once. Germline CDR1 reads LNHNV; CDR2 reads YYDKDF (reference sequence). The V gene lost 4 bases and the J gene lost 7 bases, with 16 bases spanning the gap. The length of the CDR3 is 15 residues. The specimen comprised PBMCs from the stem cell graft donor, sampled from the stem cell graft. The TCR comes from a human donor who donated a stem cell graft to a child with SCID. The gene calls are TRBV15 and TRBJ2-2; either TRBD1 or TRBD2 may fit D (5 bases each). The CDR3 loop reads CATSKTAGAFGELFF. For the CDR3, the DNA is TGTGCCACCAGCAAAACGGCCGGGGCGTTCGGGGAGCTGTTTTTT.